What follows are 8 T cell receptor beta chains derived from one specimen sequenced in a study of T cell repertoires in cytomegalovirus infection. Via MiXCR, TCRdb re-called the reads, giving one row per CDR3 protein. The repertoire holds some 220,000 distinct CDR3 sequences, more than 9% seen once, with 1.5% to 2% in the top ten. Specimen: PBMCs. The receptor source for this set is a human donor in good health (CMV status not recorded). Some clones in this sample may be carry-over from other donors' samples.

There are many counts of this clonotype. The genes are TRBV11-2 and TRBJ2-7, with D possibly being TRBD1 or TRBD2 (5 bases each). The germline V and J ends were trimmed by 0 bases and 7 bases, with 13 bases remaining between them. There are 14 residues in the CDR3. CDR1 and CDR2 (germline): SGHAT, FQNNGV. The CDR3 spells CASSLDLRDGEQYF. The CDR3 DNA follows: TGTGCCAGCAGCTTAGATTTAAGGGACGGAGAGCAGTACTTC.

This clonotype was counted many times. The rearrangement uses TRBV7-2 and TRBJ1-1; tentative D call: TRBD1 (6 bases). The length of the CDR3 is 13 residues. The V and J ends lost 5 bases and 5 bases respectively, with 12 bases between them. Germline CDR1 SGHTA, CDR2 FQGNSA. The CDR3 sequence is CASSPRRGTEAFF. The DNA of the CDR3 is TGTGCCAGCAGCCCCCGCAGGGGAACTGAAGCTTTCTTT.

Ten or more counts support this clonotype. The V and J genes are TRBV20-1 and TRBJ2-3, with TRBD2 as a possible D gene (5 bases). Trimming left V 0 bases short and J 2 bases short, with 9 bases between. The germline V gene has CDR1 DFQATT and CDR2 SNEGSKA (reference sequence). The CDR3 extends over 14 amino acids. The CDR3 nucleotides are TGCAGTGCTAGAGATACTAGGCCCACAGATACGCAGTATTTT. Translation gives CSARDTRPTDTQYF.

The V and J genes are TRBV6-2 or TRBV6-3 and TRBJ2-1; 10 bases map to TRBD2. V shed 4 bases, J shed 3 bases, and the junction held 3 bases outside the gene matches. The CDR3 is 15 amino acids. Germline V gene lookup returns CDR1 MNHEY and CDR2 SVGEGT. CDR3 residues: CASSSGLAVYNEQFF. The CDR3 region has the DNA TGTGCCAGCAGTTCCGGACTAGCGGTCTACAATGAGCAGTTCTTC.

Only a few counts were recorded for this clonotype. The chain couples TRBV20-1 to TRBJ2-1, with no clear D. Trimming cost V 6 bases and J 12 bases, with 12 bases left between them. The CDR3 covers 10 residues. The germline CDR1 and CDR2 sequences are DFQATT and SNEGSKA (reference sequence). The DNA for the CDR3 is TGCAGTGCCGTCCTGGGCAGGCAGTTCTTC. As protein: CSAVLGRQFF.

The chain has TRBV5-1 and TRBJ2-5; D remains unclear. V lost 2 bases and J lost 2, with 10 bases in between. Germline V gives CDR1 SGHRS, CDR2 YFSETQ. The CDR3 spans 14 residues. The DNA for the CDR3 is TGCGCCAGCAGCTTCAACACAGAGCAAGAGACCCAGTACTTC. Amino acid sequence: CASSFNTEQETQYF.

This clonotype was found many times. The chain couples TRBV19 to TRBJ2-1; 9 bases are shared with TRBD1. Germline V gives CDR1 LNHDA, CDR2 SQIVND (reference sequence). The CDR3 runs to 16 residues. Trimming at V came to 5 bases and at J to 1 base, leaving 6 bases not matched to a gene. CDR3 in DNA: TGTGCCAGTAGTCTCCAGACAGGGGGGTCCTACAATGAGCAGTTCTTC. Its translation is CASSLQTGGSYNEQFF.

This chain links TRBV10-3 with TRBJ2-7, with TRBD1 as a possible D gene (6 bases). CDR1 ENHRY and CDR2 SYGVKD come from the germline V gene. The V end was cut by 8 bases, the J end by 3 bases, with 20 bases between. The CDR3 length is 15 residues. In DNA form, the CDR3 reads TGTGCCATCTCCGAGGGGACACCTACCCACTACGAGCAGTACTTC. This encodes CAISEGTPTHYEQYF.